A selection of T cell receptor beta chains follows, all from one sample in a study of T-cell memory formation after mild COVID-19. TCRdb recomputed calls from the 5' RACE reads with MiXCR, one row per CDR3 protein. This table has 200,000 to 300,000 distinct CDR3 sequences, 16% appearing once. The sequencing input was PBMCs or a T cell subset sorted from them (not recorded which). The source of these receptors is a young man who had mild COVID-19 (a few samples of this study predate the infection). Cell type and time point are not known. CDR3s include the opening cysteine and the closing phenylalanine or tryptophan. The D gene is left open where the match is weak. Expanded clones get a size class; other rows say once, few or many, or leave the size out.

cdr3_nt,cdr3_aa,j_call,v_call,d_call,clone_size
TGCAGCGTTGAGACTAGCTCGGCGGATACGCAGTATTTT,CSVETSSADTQYF,TRBJ2-3,TRBV29-1,TRBD2,many
TGCAGCGCTAGGACAAGTTACAATGAGCAGTTCTTC,CSARTSYNEQFF,TRBJ2-1,TRBV29-1,NA,few
TGTGCCAGCAGCCACTGGGACAGTAATTCACCCCTCCACTTT,CASSHWDSNSPLHF,TRBJ1-6,TRBV3-1,TRBD1,few
TGTGCCACCAGCAGAGGGGTTCTCAATGAGCAGTTCTTC,CATSRGVLNEQFF,TRBJ2-1,TRBV15,NA,few
TGTGCCAGCAGCAGCCGGGACAGGGATTACTCTGGGGCCAACGTCCTGACTTTC,CASSSRDRDYSGANVLTF,TRBJ2-6,TRBV12-3/TRBV12-4,TRBD1,NA
TGTGCCAGCAGCCCCACGCCCGGACAGGGTGCTGAAAAACTGTTTTTT,CASSPTPGQGAEKLFF,TRBJ1-4,TRBV7-9,TRBD1,few
TGTGCCAGCAGCCCTACCGGACCCCGCCAAGCTTTCTTT,CASSPTGPRQAFF,TRBJ1-1,TRBV5-5,NA,NA
TGCGCCAGCATCCCCGAAGCTTTCTTT,CASIPEAFF,TRBJ1-1,TRBV4-3,NA,once
TGTGCCAGCAGCCTGGTGCTGGGTGGGGCCAACGTCCTGACTTTC,CASSLVLGGANVLTF,TRBJ2-6,TRBV28,NA,NA
TGTGCCAGCAGCCAGGACAGGGTACGCTATGGCTACACCTTC,CASSQDRVRYGYTF,TRBJ1-2,TRBV6-5,TRBD1,few
TGCGCCAGCAGCCAGGTCTCGTACCTATGGAAAGAGACCCAGTACTTC,CASSQVSYLWKETQYF,TRBJ2-5,TRBV4-1,NA,few
TGTGCCAGCAGCTCCCCACCGACTCGGGGGGAGACCCAGTACTTC,CASSSPPTRGETQYF,TRBJ2-5,TRBV7-2,NA,NA
TGCGCCAGCAGCCAATTGGGAAACACAGATACGCAGTATTTT,CASSQLGNTDTQYF,TRBJ2-3,TRBV4-1,NA,NA
TGCGCCAGCAGCTTGTCGAGGGTCCCTGAAAAACTGTTTTTT,CASSLSRVPEKLFF,TRBJ1-4,TRBV5-1,NA,few
TGCGCCAGCGCCCCGTTGTCCCGTCGAGAGACCCAGTACTTC,CASAPLSRRETQYF,TRBJ2-5,TRBV5-1,NA,few
TGCGCCAGCAGCTTAAGCACAGATACGCAGTATTTT,CASSLSTDTQYF,TRBJ2-3,TRBV5-1,NA,many
TGCGCCAGCAGCTTGAAGAGGGGGCAAGAGACCCAGTACTTC,CASSLKRGQETQYF,TRBJ2-5,TRBV5-1,NA,many
TGTGCCAGCAGTGCCGGGACTTCTTCATCGTACTTC,CASSAGTSSSYF,TRBJ2-5,TRBV12-3/TRBV12-4,NA,few
TGCAGTCTACAGGGGGCGGAAGGCTACACCTTC,CSLQGAEGYTF,TRBJ1-2,TRBV20-1,TRBD1,NA
TGTGCCATCAGTGAGTCTGGAATTTATCAGCCCCAGCATTTT,CAISESGIYQPQHF,TRBJ1-5,TRBV10-3,NA,many
TGCAGCGTTGAAGATCTGGGCTCGAGCTCCTACAATGAGCAGTTCTTC,CSVEDLGSSSYNEQFF,TRBJ2-1,TRBV29-1,NA,few
TGTGCCAGCAGTGAACCCCAGCGCGGCACAGATACGCAGTATTTT,CASSEPQRGTDTQYF,TRBJ2-3,TRBV25-1,NA,few
TGCAGCGTTGGAGGGGGTAGCTCCTACGAGCAGTACTTC,CSVGGGSSYEQYF,TRBJ2-7,TRBV29-1,NA,few
TGTGCCAGCAGCCGCCCCGGGACTAGGTTTCAAAATGAGCAGTTCTTC,CASSRPGTRFQNEQFF,TRBJ2-1,TRBV11-2,TRBD2,few
TGCGCCAGCAGCCAAGTAAATGACCCGGGGGGCCACACCTTC,CASSQVNDPGGHTF,TRBJ1-2,TRBV4-1,NA,NA
TGTGCCAGCGCGAGGGGGCTTCGGGATCAGCCCCAGCATTTT,CASARGLRDQPQHF,TRBJ1-5,TRBV12-3/TRBV12-4,TRBD1,NA
TGTGCCAGCAGCTTTGTTGGACGGGAAGCTTTCTTT,CASSFVGREAFF,TRBJ1-1,TRBV7-9,NA,few
TGTGCCAGCAGCACCACAGGGGGCGGCGATACGCAGTATTTT,CASSTTGGGDTQYF,TRBJ2-3,TRBV7-9,TRBD1,NA
TGCAGTGCTAGAGGTGGGCGAGTAGACGGCTACACCTTC,CSARGGRVDGYTF,TRBJ1-2,TRBV20-1,NA,few
TGTGCCAGCAGCCATGGCTGGGGCAGAAATAATTCACCCCTCCACTTT,CASSHGWGRNNSPLHF,TRBJ1-6,TRBV3-1,NA,many
TGCGCCAGCAGCTTCCGGACAGGGACGTACTCACCCCTCCACTTT,CASSFRTGTYSPLHF,TRBJ1-6,TRBV5-1,TRBD1,many
TGTGCCAGCAGTTATCGAACAAACACCATATATTTT,CASSYRTNTIYF,TRBJ1-3,TRBV6-5,NA,NA
TGTGCCAGCCCACCCTTAGGTAGATCGAGTAGAGAGACCCAGTACTTC,CASPPLGRSSRETQYF,TRBJ2-5,TRBV12-3/TRBV12-4,NA,few
TGTGCCAGCAGTGCCCCGGGACAGGGAGTTTGGGGCTACACCTTC,CASSAPGQGVWGYTF,TRBJ1-2,TRBV12-3/TRBV12-4,TRBD1,NA
TGTGCCACCAGTGATTTCTCCGCTTCAGATACGCAGTATTTT,CATSDFSASDTQYF,TRBJ2-3,TRBV24-1,NA,many
TGTGCCAGCAGCCCAACTTTAGCAGAAGCTTTCTTT,CASSPTLAEAFF,TRBJ1-1,TRBV12-3/TRBV12-4,NA,few
TGCAGTGCTAGGACAGGGCAAGAGACCCAGTACTTC,CSARTGQETQYF,TRBJ2-5,TRBV20-1,TRBD1,few
TGTGCCAGCAGCCAGCGGACTAGCGATGAGCAGTTCTTC,CASSQRTSDEQFF,TRBJ2-1,TRBV4-2,TRBD2,NA
TGTGCCAGCAGCCAGACAGGGGGCGAAGAGACCCAGTACTTC,CASSQTGGEETQYF,TRBJ2-5,TRBV12-3/TRBV12-4,TRBD1,few
TGCAGCGTTGTCCACGGGAATGGCTACACCTTC,CSVVHGNGYTF,TRBJ1-2,TRBV29-1,NA,NA
TGTGCTAGTTCCCCCGGGACTAGCAGGGAGACCCAGTACTTC,CASSPGTSRETQYF,TRBJ2-5,TRBV12-5,TRBD2,few
TGTGCCAGCAGCGGGGTTCAAGAGACCCAGTACTTC,CASSGVQETQYF,TRBJ2-5,TRBV9,NA,few
TGTGCCAGCAGTAACCAAGACTGGGGATACGAGCAGTACTTC,CASSNQDWGYEQYF,TRBJ2-7,TRBV12-3/TRBV12-4,NA,NA
TGTGCCTCTTTGGGGCTAGAAGGCACCGGGGAGCTGTTTTTT,CASLGLEGTGELFF,TRBJ2-2,TRBV10-3,NA,many
TGTGCCAGCAGCCCCAGGGCCATGTATTTT,CASSPRAMYF,TRBJ2-3,TRBV7-2,NA,few
TGTGCCAGCAGTGGGAGTACGGGGGACCCGTACCAAGAGACCCAGTACTTC,CASSGSTGDPYQETQYF,TRBJ2-5,TRBV2,NA,NA
TGCAGTGCTAGGAAGGACCTAAAGGTCGGGGAGCTGTTTTTT,CSARKDLKVGELFF,TRBJ2-2,TRBV20-1,NA,NA
TGCAGCGTCCCCACTAGCGGGGGGCTCCCATACAATGAGCAGTTCTTC,CSVPTSGGLPYNEQFF,TRBJ2-1,TRBV29-1,TRBD2,NA
TGTGCCAGCAGCCAGGGGGACAGGGCCCCCGGGGAGCTGTTTTTT,CASSQGDRAPGELFF,TRBJ2-2,TRBV3-1,TRBD1,NA
TGTGCCAGCAGCCCAACCCCCGAGGGGCGCCGCTCCTTC,CASSPTPEGRRSF,TRBJ2-4,TRBV9,NA,NA
TGCGCCAGCAGCCTCCCCAGGCGGGGGGGACCCTACGAGCAGTACTTC,CASSLPRRGGPYEQYF,TRBJ2-7,TRBV4-3,TRBD2,NA
TGTGCCATCAATCCGACACCCACCGGGGAGCTGTTTTTT,CAINPTPTGELFF,TRBJ2-2,TRBV10-3,NA,NA
TGTGCCTGGAGTCGGGACGGCTATGGCTACACCTTC,CAWSRDGYGYTF,TRBJ1-2,TRBV30,NA,few